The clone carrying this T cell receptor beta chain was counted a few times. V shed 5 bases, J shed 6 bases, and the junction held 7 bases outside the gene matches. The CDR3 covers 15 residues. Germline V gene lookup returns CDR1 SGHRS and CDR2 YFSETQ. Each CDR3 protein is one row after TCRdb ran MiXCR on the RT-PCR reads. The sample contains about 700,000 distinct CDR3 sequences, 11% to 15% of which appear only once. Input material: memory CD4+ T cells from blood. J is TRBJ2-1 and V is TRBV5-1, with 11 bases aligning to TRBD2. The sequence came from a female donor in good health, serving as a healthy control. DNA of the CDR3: TGCGCCAGCAGGGAGACTAGCGGGATATTCAATGAGCAGTTCTTC. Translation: CASRETSGIFNEQFF.